The 32 T cell receptor beta chains presented below share a single source sample, sequenced in a study of blood T cell repertoires in COVID-19. The repertoire was sequenced with immunoSEQ multiplex PCR; TCRdb's copy has only in-frame clones and lacks some. The sample lists fewer than 300,000 clones, roughly 83% seen once, with over 1.1% in the top ten. Sequences were obtained from peripheral blood. These receptors were obtained from a human donor with COVID-19, enrolled during active disease. The donor label of this sample is uncertain.

This chain joins TRBV19 and TRBJ1-1; 7 bases are shared with TRBD1. Germline lookup yields CDR1 LNHDA and CDR2 SQIVND (reference sequence). The CDR3 spans 15 residues. J lost 4 bases, V lost 7 bases, and 12 bases had no gene match. The CDR3 DNA is TGTGCCAGTACGGGGGCCCGACAGGGCGGCACTGAAGCTTTCTTT. Translating it yields CASTGARQGGTEAFF.

The chain uses TRBV28 and TRBJ1-4; D unresolved. V dropped 6 bases and J dropped 9 bases, with 8 bases sitting between them. The germline V gene encodes CDR1 MDHEN and CDR2 SYDVKM. This CDR3 is built from 11 residues. The chain's CDR3 is CASSYYQKLFF. In DNA form, the CDR3 reads TGTGCCAGCAGCTATTATCAAAAACTGTTTTTT.

This chain connects TRBV21-1 to TRBJ1-5; TRBD1, the D gene given by the table, was not confirmed from the DNA. TRBV21-1 represents a pseudogene. This CDR3 has 14 amino acids. The CDR3 DNA follows: TGTGCCAGCAGCAATCCCGACAGTAATCAGCCCCAGCATTTT. Protein: CASSNPDSNQPQHF.

This clone was detected a few times. The J gene is TRBJ2-3, the V gene TRBV7-2, with 16 bases fitting TRBD2. Losses at the gene ends were 0 bases for V and 8 bases for J; bases not matched to a gene: 2. Germline V gene sequence: CDR1 SGHTA, CDR2 FQGNSA. The length of the CDR3 is 16 residues. CDR3 DNA: TGTGCCAGCAGCTTAGCGGGACTAGCGGGAGGGGTTACGCAGTATTTT. It encodes CASSLAGLAGGVTQYF. Combining the CDR3 with reference TRBV7-2 and TRBJ2-3 gives the whole variable domain GAGVSQSPSNKVTEKGKDVELRCDPISGHTALYWYRQSLGQGLEFLIYFQGNSAPDKSGLPSDRFSAERTGGSVSTLTIQRTQQEDSAVYLCASSLAGLAGGVTQYFGPGTRLTVL.

The V and J genes are TRBV19 and TRBJ2-2; 14 bases agree with TRBD2. The CDR3 consists of 16 residues. Unmatched junction bases numbered 7, after V lost 8 bases and J lost 5 bases. Germline lookup yields CDR1 LNHDA and CDR2 SQIVND (reference sequence). Here the CDR3 DNA reads TGTGCCAGTGGACTAGCGGGAGGTGGAGGGACCGGGGAGCTGTTTTTT. Its translation is CASGLAGGGGTGELFF.

This chain joins TRBV5-1 and TRBJ2-1; TRBD2 agrees at 7 bases. V shed 9 bases and J 0 bases; nucleotides not matched to a gene: 6. The V gene's germline CDR1 is SGHRS and CDR2 YFSETQ. The CDR3 is made up of 14 amino acids. The CDR3 protein is CATREANSYNEQFF. CDR3 DNA sequence: TGCGCCACCCGGGAGGCGAACTCCTACAATGAGCAGTTCTTC.

This chain links TRBV10-3 with TRBJ1-6; TRBD1 might be the D (5 bases). In germline, CDR1 is ENHRY, CDR2 SYGVKD. V lost 2 bases and J 9 bases, leaving 11 bases between the germline ends. There are 14 residues in the CDR3. CDR3 in amino acids: CAISEGGRASPLHF. In nucleotides, the CDR3 is TGTGCCATCAGTGAGGGGGGGAGGGCTTCACCCCTCCACTTT.

The V gene is TRBV10-3, the J gene TRBJ2-1; tentative D call: TRBD1 (5 bases). The CDR3 sequence is 12 residues long. Germline V CDR1 and CDR2: ENHRY, SYGVKD. V was trimmed by 3 bases and J by 7 bases, leaving 7 bases between them. The CDR3 is CAISDYRNEQFF. The CDR3 region has the DNA TGTGCCATCAGTGACTACAGGAATGAGCAGTTCTTC.

V gene TRBV5-8 combines with J gene TRBJ1-1; 7 bases map to TRBD1. Unmatched junction bases numbered 4, after V lost 1 base and J lost 7 bases. Germline values: CDR1 SGHTS, CDR2 YDEGEE. There are 13 residues in the CDR3. This chain's CDR3 is CASSLFRGFEAFF. In DNA, the CDR3 is TGTGCCAGCAGCTTGTTCAGGGGGTTTGAAGCTTTCTTT.

The chain joins TRBV7-9 to TRBJ2-7; 7 bases fit TRBD1. V lost 5 bases and J lost 1; bases outside the gene matches: 5. Germline V gene sequence: CDR1 SEHNR, CDR2 FQNEAQ (reference sequence). This CDR3 is built from 14 residues. CDR3 nucleotide sequence: TGTGCCAGCAGCCCGGGGACAGTTTCCTACGAGCAGTACTTC. It specifies CASSPGTVSYEQYF.

This chain uses TRBV19 with TRBJ1-5; 8 nucleotides align to TRBD1. Germline CDR1 reads LNHDA; CDR2 reads SQIVND (reference sequence). J lost 7 bases, V lost 2 bases, and 7 bases had no gene match. The CDR3 has 15 residues. CDR3 protein: CASSIYAGGEQPQHF. In nucleotides, the CDR3 is TGTGCCAGTAGTATATACGCAGGGGGCGAGCAGCCCCAGCATTTT.

This clone was seen just once. The gene calls are TRBV20-1 and TRBJ2-7; no clear D gene. This CDR3 spans 11 amino acids. The V gene's germline CDR1 is DFQATT and CDR2 SNEGSKA (reference sequence). Trimming stripped 0 bases from V and 5 bases from J, with 5 bases between. The CDR3 sequence is CSARDQNEQYF. CDR3 DNA sequence: TGCAGTGCTAGAGATCAGAACGAGCAGTACTTC.

The sample holds one count of this clone. The V and J genes are TRBV28 and TRBJ1-3; 11 nucleotides line up with TRBD1. CDR3 size: 14 residues. Germline-derived CDR1 and CDR2 are MDHEN and SYDVKM. J gave up 4 bases and V 6 bases, and 2 bases lay outside the gene matches. The CDR3 reads CASRGQGDGNTIYF. The CDR3 bases are TGTGCCAGCAGGGGACAGGGGGACGGAAACACCATATATTTT.

The chain has TRBV6-5 and TRBJ2-1; TRBD1 matches at 9 bases. CDR1 and CDR2 from the germline V gene are MNHEY and SVGAGI. CDR3 size: 15 residues. J lost 7 bases, V lost 6 bases, and 10 bases had no gene match. The CDR3 DNA is TGTGCCAGCAGAGATACCGGGACAGGGCGGAATGAGCAGTTCTTC. Translation: CASRDTGTGRNEQFF.

The rearrangement joins TRBV4-3 to TRBJ2-7; 10 bases line up with TRBD2. Germline V lookup: CDR1 LGHNA, CDR2 YSLEER. This CDR3 region has 14 residues. The V and J ends lost 4 bases and 5 bases, in that order; junction bases with no gene match: 5. The CDR3 region is CASSPGLAVDEQYF. The CDR3 nucleotides read TGCGCCAGCAGCCCAGGACTAGCGGTCGACGAGCAGTACTTC.

The chain uses TRBV20-1 and TRBJ2-7, with 8 bases that match TRBD2. The V and J ends lost 7 bases and 6 bases, in that order; junction bases with no gene match: 5. The CDR3 totals 11 residues. From germline, CDR1 is DFQATT and CDR2 SNEGSKA (reference sequence). The CDR3 DNA follows: TGCAGTGGGCGGGGGGCGATCGAGCAGTACTTC. Its protein is CSGRGAIEQYF.

This clone has only one observation. The chain joins TRBV24-1 to TRBJ2-3; TRBD2 aligns across 8 bases. The CDR3 covers 18 residues. V lost 2 bases to trimming and J lost 5 bases; unmatched junction nucleotides: 14. CDR1 and CDR2 from the germline V gene are KGHDR and SFDVKD. CDR3 nucleotides: TGTGCCACCAGTGATTCCCAGGGGTTCGGGAGGGCTGGAGATACGCAGTATTTT. Translating gives CATSDSQGFGRAGDTQYF.

The chain has TRBV30 and TRBJ2-4; D is perhaps TRBD2 (6 bases). V was cut by 0 bases and J by 6 bases, with 21 bases left in between. Germline V gene data show CDR1 as GTSNPN and CDR2 as SVGIG (reference sequence). CDR3 length equals 17 residues. The CDR3 bases are TGTGCCTGGAGTGTAACCGGGGCTAGCGTGAACCGAAACATTCAGTACTTC. Encoded protein: CAWSVTGASVNRNIQYF.

This rearrangement joins TRBV6-5 to TRBJ2-7; the match to TRBD1 covers 7 bases. Germline V gene data show CDR1 as MNHEY and CDR2 as SVGAGI. The CDR3 has 16 residues. V lost 2 bases, J lost 3 bases, and 10 bases stayed unmatched. The CDR3 region has the DNA TGTGCCAGCAGTTACGCCGCAGGGGGTGCTGACTACGAGCAGTACTTC. It encodes CASSYAAGGADYEQYF.

This chain uses TRBV28 with TRBJ2-1; TRBD2 aligns across 11 bases. Germline V lookup: CDR1 MDHEN, CDR2 SYDVKM. After removal of 2 bases from V and 7 bases from J, the junction contained 13 bases not matched to a gene. CDR3 length equals 18 residues. As DNA, the CDR3 is TGTGCCAGCAGTTTAATGGGGGGTAGCGGGAGGGCCGGAAATGAGCAGTTCTTC. Translating gives CASSLMGGSGRAGNEQFF.

Here the CDR3 DNA reads TGTGCCAGTAGTAACAGGGGACCCTACGAGCAGTACTTC. Translated, it gives CASSNRGPYEQYF. The V call is TRBV19, the J call TRBJ2-7, with 7 positions matching TRBD1. Germline values: CDR1 LNHDA, CDR2 SQIVND (reference sequence). The V gene end was trimmed by 4 bases and the J gene end by 2 bases; junction bases not matched to a gene: 2. The CDR3 is 13 residues long.

The chain links TRBV29-1 to TRBJ2-7; maybe TRBD2 (5 bases). Trimming removed 1 base at V and 5 bases at J, with 9 bases between. CDR1 and CDR2 (germline): SQVTM, ANQGSEA. The CDR3 consists of 12 residues. CDR3 in amino acids: CSVEVVGNEQYF. CDR3 nucleotides: TGCAGCGTTGAAGTCGTCGGGAACGAGCAGTACTTC.

The chain uses TRBV11-3 and TRBJ2-2; 14 positions agree with TRBD2. CDR3 length: 16 residues. Germline CDR1 and CDR2: SGHNT and YENEEA. V lost 4 bases and J lost 7; bases outside the gene matches: 5. CDR3 bases: TGTGCCAGCAGCTCGGGACTAGCGGGAGCTGGCGGGGAGCTGTTTTTT. This codes for CASSSGLAGAGGELFF.

The chain uses TRBV29-1 and TRBJ2-5; TRBD2 matches at 7 bases. The V and J ends lost 5 bases and 5 bases, in that order; junction bases with no gene match: 17. The CDR3 length is 16 residues. The germline V gene encodes CDR1 SQVTM and CDR2 ANQGSEA. In DNA form, the CDR3 reads TGCAGCGTTCTCTTAGCGGAGCGGGACCTCCGGGAGACCCAGTACTTC. Translated: CSVLLAERDLRETQYF.

The table lists this clone with a count of one. The genes are TRBV3-1 (or the pseudogene TRBV3-2) and TRBJ1-1; 7 positions agree with TRBD1. Germline CDR1 is LGHDT and CDR2 is YNNKEL (reference sequence). The CDR3 totals 14 residues. After removal of 4 bases from V and 4 bases from J, the junction contained 6 bases not matched to a gene. CDR3 sequence (DNA): TGTGCCAGCAGCCTGAGACAGGGTCCCACTGAAGCTTTCTTT. The encoded protein is CASSLRQGPTEAFF.

The chain has TRBV5-4 and TRBJ2-2; D is ambiguous. This CDR3 spans 14 amino acids. The ends were cut back, 1 base at V and 2 bases at J, with 6 bases in the middle. Germline CDR1 is SGHNT and CDR2 is YYREEE (reference sequence). CDR3 coding DNA: TGTGCCAGCAGCTTGCCAGGTAACACCGGGGAGCTGTTTTTT. This sequence encodes CASSLPGNTGELFF.

The J gene is TRBJ2-1, the V gene TRBV9; TRBD2 agrees at 7 bases. There are 15 residues in the CDR3. Unmatched junction bases numbered 9, after V lost 0 bases and J lost 9 bases. In germline, CDR1 is SGDLS, CDR2 YYNGEE. The CDR3 is CASSVDGGSLTEQFF. In nucleotides, the CDR3 is TGTGCCAGCAGCGTAGATGGCGGGAGCCTTACTGAGCAGTTCTTC.

The V gene is TRBV6-5, the J gene TRBJ2-7, with 9 bases matching TRBD1. Germline CDR1 reads MNHEY; CDR2 reads SVGAGI. J was trimmed by 6 bases and V by 2 bases; bases with no gene match: 8. CDR3 size: 15 residues. The CDR3 nucleotides read TGTGCCAGCAGTTACCCAACAGGGGGCGTCTTCGAGCAGTACTTC. It is translated as CASSYPTGGVFEQYF.

This chain connects TRBV7-3 to TRBJ2-2; 9 positions agree with TRBD1. Losses at the gene ends were 8 bases for V and 6 bases for J; bases not matched to a gene: 7. From germline, CDR1 is SGHTA and CDR2 FQGTGA. This CDR3 is built from 14 residues. The CDR3 region is CASRDRVLAGELFF. In DNA, the CDR3 is TGTGCCAGCCGGGACAGGGTATTGGCCGGGGAGCTGTTTTTT. The full variable domain, rest sourced from reference TRBV7-3 and TRBJ2-2, is GAGVSQTPSNKVTEKGKYVELRCDPISGHTALYWYRQSLGQGPEFLIYFQGTGAADDSGLPNDRFFAVRPEGSVSTLKIQRTERGDSAVYLCASRDRVLAGELFFGEGSRLTVL.

CDR3 region: CASSLSGLFSGNTIYF. The DNA of the CDR3 is TGTGCCAGCAGTCTCTCAGGTCTGTTCTCTGGAAACACCATATATTTT. V and J are TRBV28 and TRBJ1-3, with no clear D. The V gene lost 5 bases and the J gene lost 0 bases, with 14 bases spanning the gap. The CDR3 covers 16 residues. Germline-derived CDR1 and CDR2 are MDHEN and SYDVKM. Full variable domain (rest looked up from reference TRBV28 and TRBJ1-3): DVKVTQSSRYLVKRTGEKVFLECVQDMDHENMFWYRQDPGLGLRLIYFSYDVKMKEKGDIPEGYSVSREKKERFSLILESASTNQTSMYLCASSLSGLFSGNTIYFGEGSWLTVV.

This chain uses TRBV29-1 with TRBJ2-3; TRBD2 agrees at 12 bases. The V gene's germline CDR1 is SQVTM and CDR2 ANQGSEA. V was clipped by 7 bases and J by 4 bases; unmatched bases: 21. The CDR3 consists of 19 residues. The CDR3 reads CSAGGGLAGGLRDPDTQYF. The CDR3 bases are TGCAGCGCCGGAGGGGGGCTAGCGGGAGGGCTAAGGGACCCAGATACGCAGTATTTT.

The chain has TRBV5-1 and TRBJ2-5; TRBD2 aligns across 15 bases. After removal of 4 bases from V and 5 bases from J, the junction contained 15 bases not matched to a gene. This CDR3 spans 19 amino acids. Germline CDR1 is SGHRS and CDR2 is YFSETQ. The CDR3 region has the DNA TGCGCCAGCAGCGCGCCGGGACTAGCGGGAGGATTAGGAGGGGAGACCCAGTACTTC. Protein product: CASSAPGLAGGLGGETQYF.